A single T cell receptor beta chain is shown here with its context. Its antigen remains unidentified. The sample comes from a study of blood T cells in healthy people across ages. Broader study findings: Roughly linearly, TCR beta diversity per million T cells fell as age increased. CMV status of donors was unknown, possibly confounding expanded clonotype changes. The authors considered diversity estimates from one million T cells to be underestimates.

The authors ran a second PCR of 7 to 11 cycles using a sample-barcoded 5' primer and a J-beta primer mix. Every single cDNA molecule received a tag from a template-switch adaptor with 12 random nucleotides. Each CDR3 protein gets one entry after TCRdb re-called the 5' RACE reads with MiXCR. The profile shows about 1.6 million distinct CDR3 sequences, about 31% of them singletons. This TCR was sampled from a woman under 40 in good health. The material sequenced was blood.

The CDR3 DNA follows: TGTGCCAGCAGCGTAGAGCAGGGGACTATGAATGGCTACACCTTC. Protein product: CASSVEQGTMNGYTF. This rearrangement joins TRBV9 to TRBJ1-2; a weak D match, TRBD1 (6 bases). The CDR3 is made up of 15 amino acids. V was pared by 0 bases and J by 6 bases, with 15 bases between. The germline V gene encodes CDR1 SGDLS and CDR2 YYNGEE.